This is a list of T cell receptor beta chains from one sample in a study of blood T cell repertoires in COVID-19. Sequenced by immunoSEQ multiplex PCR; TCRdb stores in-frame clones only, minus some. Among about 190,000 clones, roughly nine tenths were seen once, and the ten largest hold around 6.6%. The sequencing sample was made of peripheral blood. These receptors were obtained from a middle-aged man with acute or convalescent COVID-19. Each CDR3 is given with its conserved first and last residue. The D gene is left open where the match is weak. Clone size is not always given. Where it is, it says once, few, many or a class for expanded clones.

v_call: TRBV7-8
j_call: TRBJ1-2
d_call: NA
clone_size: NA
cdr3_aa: CASSLSEYHYF
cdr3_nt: TGTGCCAGCAGCTTATCAGAGTACCACTACTTC

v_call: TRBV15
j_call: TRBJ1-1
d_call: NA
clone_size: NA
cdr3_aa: CATSGRGAFTEAFF
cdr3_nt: TGTGCCACCAGCGGCCGCGGGGCATTCACTGAAGCTTTCTTT

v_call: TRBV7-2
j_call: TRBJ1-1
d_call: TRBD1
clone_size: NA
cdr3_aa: CASSLNPRGQGAEAFF
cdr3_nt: TGTGCCAGCAGCTTAAACCCAAGGGGACAGGGGGCTGAAGCTTTCTTT

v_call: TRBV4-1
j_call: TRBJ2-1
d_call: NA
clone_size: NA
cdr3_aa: CASSQDIWDNYNEQFF
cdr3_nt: TGCGCCAGCAGCCAAGATATTTGGGACAACTACAATGAGCAGTTCTTC

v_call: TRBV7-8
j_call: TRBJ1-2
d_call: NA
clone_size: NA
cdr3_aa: CASSLMVSVKNGYTF
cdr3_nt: TGTGCCAGCAGCTTAATGGTATCGGTGAAGAATGGCTACACCTTC

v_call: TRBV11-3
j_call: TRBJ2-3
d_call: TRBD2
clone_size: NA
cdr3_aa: CASSSRGGNGDTQYF
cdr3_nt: TGTGCCAGCAGCTCGCGGGGGGGCAACGGGGATACGCAGTATTTT

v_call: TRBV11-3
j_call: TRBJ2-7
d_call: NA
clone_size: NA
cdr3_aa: CASSYLSGEQYF
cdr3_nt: TGTGCCAGCAGCTATCTGTCGGGGGAGCAGTACTTC

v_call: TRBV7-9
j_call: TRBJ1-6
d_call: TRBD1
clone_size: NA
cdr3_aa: CASSLRARGNYNSPLHF
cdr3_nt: TGTGCCAGCAGCTTAAGGGCCAGGGGGAACTATAATTCACCCCTCCACTTT

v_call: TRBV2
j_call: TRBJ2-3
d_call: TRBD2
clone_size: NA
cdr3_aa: CASSRSGGVGDTQYF
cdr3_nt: TGTGCCAGCAGTCGTAGCGGGGGGGTAGGGGATACGCAGTATTTT

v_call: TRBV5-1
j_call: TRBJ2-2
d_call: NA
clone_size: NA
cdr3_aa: CASSLAGTTNTGELFF
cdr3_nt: TGCGCCAGCAGCTTGGCCGGGACAACGAACACCGGGGAGCTGTTTTTT

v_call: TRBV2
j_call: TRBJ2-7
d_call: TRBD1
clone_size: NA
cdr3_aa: CASTQGAFGEQYF
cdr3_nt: TGTGCCAGCACACAGGGGGCGTTTGGGGAGCAGTACTTC

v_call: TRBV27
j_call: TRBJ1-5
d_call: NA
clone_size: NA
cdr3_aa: CASSFSDYQPQHF
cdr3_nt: TGTGCCAGCAGTTTTTCCGACTATCAGCCCCAGCATTTT

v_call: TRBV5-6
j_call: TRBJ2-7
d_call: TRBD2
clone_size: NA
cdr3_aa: CASRQAGGVGEQYF
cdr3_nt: TGTGCCAGCAGACAGGCGGGAGGGGTAGGGGAGCAGTACTTC

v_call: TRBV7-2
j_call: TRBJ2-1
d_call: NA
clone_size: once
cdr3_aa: CASSFSRTYNEQFF
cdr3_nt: TGTGCCAGCAGCTTCTCGAGAACCTACAATGAGCAGTTCTTC

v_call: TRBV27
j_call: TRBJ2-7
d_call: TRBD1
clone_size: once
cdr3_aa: CASSLSRLRGQHEQYF
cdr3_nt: TGTGCCAGCAGTTTATCGCGTCTAAGGGGGCAACACGAGCAGTACTTC

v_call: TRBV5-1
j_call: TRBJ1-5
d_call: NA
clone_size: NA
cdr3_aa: CASSLGVAGNNQPQHF
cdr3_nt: TGCGCCAGCAGCTTGGGGGTAGCAGGGAACAATCAGCCCCAGCATTTT

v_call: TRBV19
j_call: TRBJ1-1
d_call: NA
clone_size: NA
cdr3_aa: CASSIQGNMNTEAFF
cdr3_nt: TGTGCCAGTAGTATACAGGGTAACATGAACACTGAAGCTTTCTTT

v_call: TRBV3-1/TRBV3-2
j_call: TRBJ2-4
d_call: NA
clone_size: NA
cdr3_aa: CASSQAAGNIQYF
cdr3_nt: TGTGCCAGCAGCCAAGCGGCCGGGAACATTCAGTACTTC

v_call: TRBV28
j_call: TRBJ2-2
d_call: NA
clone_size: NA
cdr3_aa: CASSYPSPVLGELFF
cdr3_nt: TGTGCCAGCAGTTATCCCTCACCGGTCCTCGGGGAGCTGTTTTTT

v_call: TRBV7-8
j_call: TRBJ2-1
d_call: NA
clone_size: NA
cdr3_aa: CASSLAKSNEQFF
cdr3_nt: TGTGCCAGCAGCTTAGCTAAATCCAATGAGCAGTTCTTC

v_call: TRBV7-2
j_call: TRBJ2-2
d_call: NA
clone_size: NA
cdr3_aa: CASSYRLVTNTGELFF
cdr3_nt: TGTGCCAGCAGCTACAGACTAGTAACGAACACCGGGGAGCTGTTTTTT

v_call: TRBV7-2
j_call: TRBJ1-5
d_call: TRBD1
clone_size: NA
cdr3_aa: CASSPTGTGVEPQHF
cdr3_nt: TGTGCCAGCAGCCCGACCGGGACAGGGGTAGAGCCCCAGCATTTT

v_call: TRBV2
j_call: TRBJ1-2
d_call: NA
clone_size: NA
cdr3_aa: CASTSYGRDGYTF
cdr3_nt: TGTGCCAGCACTTCCTATGGCAGGGATGGCTACACCTTC

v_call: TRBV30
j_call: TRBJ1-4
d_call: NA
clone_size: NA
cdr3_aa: CAWSAGRGNEKLFF
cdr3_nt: TGTGCCTGGAGTGCCGGCCGGGGGAATGAAAAACTGTTTTTT

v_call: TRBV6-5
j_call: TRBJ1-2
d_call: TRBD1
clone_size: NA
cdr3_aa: CASSNFDRGNYGYTF
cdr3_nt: TGTGCCAGCAGTAACTTCGACAGGGGGAACTATGGCTACACCTTC

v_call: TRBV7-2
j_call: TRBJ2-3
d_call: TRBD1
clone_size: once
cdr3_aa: CASSPDRGLTDTQYF
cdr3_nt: TGTGCCAGCAGCCCCGACAGGGGGCTGACAGATACGCAGTATTTT

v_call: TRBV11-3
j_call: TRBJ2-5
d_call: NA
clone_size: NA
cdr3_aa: CASSLGGGPEETQYF
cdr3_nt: TGTGCCAGCAGCTTGGGGGGGGGCCCGGAGGAGACCCAGTACTTC

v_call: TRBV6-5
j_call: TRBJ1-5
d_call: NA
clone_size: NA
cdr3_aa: CASRGVGSNQPQHF
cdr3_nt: TGTGCCAGCAGAGGGGTAGGGAGCAATCAGCCCCAGCATTTT

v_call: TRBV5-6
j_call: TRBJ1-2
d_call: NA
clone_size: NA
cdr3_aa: CASSPNGRAGYGYTF
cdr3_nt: TGTGCCAGCAGCCCGAATGGGCGGGCGGGCTATGGCTACACCTTC

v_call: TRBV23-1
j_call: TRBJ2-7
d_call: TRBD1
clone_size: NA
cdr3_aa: CASRRTGGAEARGEQYF
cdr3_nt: TGCGCCAGCAGGCGGACAGGGGGCGCGGAGGCGAGAGGCGAGCAGTACTTC

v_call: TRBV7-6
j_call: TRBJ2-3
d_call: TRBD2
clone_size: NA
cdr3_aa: CASSSGGGGGHSTDTQYF
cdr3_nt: TGTGCCAGCAGCTCCGGGGGGGGCGGGGGGCACAGCACAGATACGCAGTATTTT

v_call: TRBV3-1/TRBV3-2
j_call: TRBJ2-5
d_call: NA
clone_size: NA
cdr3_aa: CASSQRGETQYF
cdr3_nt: TGTGCCAGCAGCCAAAGAGGGGAGACCCAGTACTTC

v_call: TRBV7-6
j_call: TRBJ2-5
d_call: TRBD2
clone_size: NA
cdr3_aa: CASSTPTSGGAHETQYF
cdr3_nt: TGTGCCAGCAGCACCCCGACTAGCGGGGGGGCGCATGAGACCCAGTACTTC

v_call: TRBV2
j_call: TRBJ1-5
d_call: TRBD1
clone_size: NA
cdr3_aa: CASSADRGVGNQPQHF
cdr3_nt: TGTGCCAGCAGTGCGGACAGGGGGGTTGGCAATCAGCCCCAGCATTTT

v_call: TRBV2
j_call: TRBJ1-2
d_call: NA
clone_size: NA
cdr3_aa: CATAESAYGYTF
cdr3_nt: TGTGCCACCGCGGAGTCAGCCTATGGCTACACCTTC

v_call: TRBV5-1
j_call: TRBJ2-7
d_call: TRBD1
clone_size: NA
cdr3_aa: CASSLRQGATYEGQYF
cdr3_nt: TGCGCCAGCAGCCTCAGACAGGGGGCGACCTACGAGGGGCAGTACTTC

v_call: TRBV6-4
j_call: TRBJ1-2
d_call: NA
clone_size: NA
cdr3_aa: CASSEEGYGYTF
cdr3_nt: TGTGCCAGCAGTGAAGAGGGCTATGGCTACACCTTC

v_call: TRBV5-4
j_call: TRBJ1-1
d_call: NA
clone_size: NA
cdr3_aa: CASSTDSSLLAFF
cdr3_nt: TGTGCCAGCAGCACGGACAGCTCCCTCTTGGCTTTCTTT

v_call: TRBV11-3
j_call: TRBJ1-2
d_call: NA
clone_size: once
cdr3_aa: CACLYGGYTF
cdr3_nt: TGTGCCTGCCTTTACGGGGGCTACACCTTC

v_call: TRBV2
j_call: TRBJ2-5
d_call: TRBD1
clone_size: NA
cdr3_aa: CATKGGQGETQYF
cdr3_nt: TGTGCCACAAAGGGGGGACAGGGAGAGACCCAGTACTTC

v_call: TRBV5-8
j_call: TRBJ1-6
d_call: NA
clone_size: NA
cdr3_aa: CASSFGFPGSSYNSPLHF
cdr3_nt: TGTGCCAGCAGCTTCGGGTTTCCGGGAAGCTCCTATAATTCACCCCTCCACTTT

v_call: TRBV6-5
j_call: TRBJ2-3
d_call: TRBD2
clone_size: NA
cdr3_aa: CASSSTSGGARDTQYF
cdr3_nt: TGTGCCAGCAGTTCGACTAGCGGGGGGGCCCGGGATACGCAGTATTTT